These T cell receptor beta chains were read from a single sample in a study of neurological immune-mediated disorders. TCRdb independently ran MiXCR on the 5' RACE reads; one entry per CDR3 protein. The top ten clones hold more than 3% of a sample with approximately 66,000 distinct CDR3 sequences, around 3.1% of them seen once. Material: PBMCs. These TCRs come from a middle-aged man with multiple sclerosis. Each CDR3 is given with its conserved first and last residue. The D gene is left open where the match is weak. Clone size is stated in some rows and not others, as once, few, many or a class when expanded.

TRBV3-1	TRBJ2-3	many	NA	CASRFGSSTDTQYF	TGTGCCAGCAGGTTCGGATCAAGCACAGATACGCAGTATTTT
TRBV10-2	TRBJ2-5	NA	NA	CASKPQTTFEGETQYF	TGCGCCAGCAAACCCCAGACCACCTTCGAGGGGGAGACCCAGTACTTC
TRBV10-3	TRBJ2-5	many	NA	CAAGAGEETQYF	TGTGCCGCCGGGGCAGGGGAAGAGACCCAGTACTTC
TRBV20-1	TRBJ2-5	many	TRBD1	CSAKRRVRGLQETQYF	TGCAGTGCTAAACGCCGCGTCAGGGGGCTCCAAGAGACCCAGTACTTC
TRBV3-1	TRBJ2-7	many	TRBD1	CASSTGTGPYEQYF	TGTGCCAGCAGCACCGGGACAGGCCCTTACGAGCAGTACTTC
TRBV4-1	TRBJ2-1	many	NA	CASSLGTGYNEQFF	TGCGCCAGCAGCCTCGGTACAGGGTACAATGAGCAGTTCTTC
TRBV20-1	TRBJ2-7	many	NA	CSATLAYEQYF	TGCAGTGCTACTCTAGCCTACGAGCAGTACTTC
TRBV12-3/TRBV12-4	TRBJ2-1	many	NA	CASTAYNEQFF	TGTGCCAGCACTGCCTACAATGAGCAGTTCTTC
TRBV14	TRBJ2-7	many	NA	CASSHLGVGGEQYF	TGTGCCAGCAGCCATCTTGGGGTTGGGGGAGAGCAGTACTTC
TRBV20-1	TRBJ2-6	many	NA	CSARVRGGTSGANVLTF	TGCAGTGCTAGAGTGAGAGGGGGGACCTCTGGGGCCAACGTCCTGACTTTC
TRBV29-1	TRBJ2-1	many	NA	CSFGSMEQFF	TGCAGCTTTGGCAGTATGGAGCAGTTCTTC
TRBV18	TRBJ1-1	many	TRBD1	CASSPKQGASTEAFF	TGTGCCAGCTCACCAAAACAGGGGGCCTCCACTGAAGCTTTCTTT
TRBV7-3	TRBJ2-1	many	NA	CASSLMGGTYNEQFF	TGTGCCAGCAGCTTAATGGGGGGCACCTACAATGAGCAGTTCTTC
TRBV7-6	TRBJ2-3	NA	TRBD2	CASSLARETSGIEDTQYF	TGTGCCAGCAGCTTAGCGAGGGAGACTAGCGGGATTGAAGATACGCAGTATTTT
TRBV12-3/TRBV12-4	TRBJ2-2	many	TRBD1	CASSPQGAGELFF	TGTGCCAGCAGTCCCCAGGGGGCCGGGGAGCTGTTTTTT
TRBV4-1	TRBJ2-5	many	NA	CASSQDGGTEETQYF	TGCGCCAGCAGCCAAGATGGAGGGACAGAAGAGACCCAGTACTTC
TRBV7-2	TRBJ1-3	many	NA	CASSLGVTRPVIYF	TGTGCCAGCAGCTTAGGAGTGACACGACCCGTCATATATTTT
TRBV12-3/TRBV12-4	TRBJ2-7	many	TRBD2	CASSLAQVASGLSYEQYF	TGTGCCAGCAGTTTAGCGCAAGTGGCTAGCGGGCTCTCCTACGAGCAGTACTTC
TRBV20-1	TRBJ2-7	many	TRBD1	CSAEKGATTEQYF	TGCAGTGCCGAGAAGGGGGCTACTACGGAGCAGTACTTC
TRBV18	TRBJ2-7	many	NA	CASSRGDREAYEQYF	TGTGCCAGCTCCCGGGGGGACAGAGAAGCCTACGAGCAGTACTTC
TRBV29-1	TRBJ1-5	NA	NA	CSATGQNQPQHF	TGCAGCGCTACAGGACAGAATCAGCCCCAGCATTTT
TRBV28	TRBJ1-2	many	NA	CASSRAGASYGYTF	TGTGCCAGCAGCCGAGCGGGGGCCAGCTATGGCTACACCTTC
TRBV5-5	TRBJ1-2	many	NA	CASSLSDFAGGYTF	TGTGCCAGCAGCCTCTCGGACTTTGCGGGGGGCTACACCTTC
TRBV7-2	TRBJ2-1	few	TRBD1	CASSSDRGDEQFF	TGTGCCAGCAGTTCGGACAGGGGGGATGAGCAGTTCTTC
TRBV7-6	TRBJ2-7	many	NA	CASSSETGSYEQYF	TGTGCCAGCAGCTCCGAGACAGGCTCCTACGAGCAGTACTTC
TRBV20-1	TRBJ2-2	many	TRBD2	CSARDPASGRAGELFF	TGCAGTGCTAGAGATCCGGCTAGCGGGAGGGCCGGGGAGCTGTTTTTT
TRBV9	TRBJ1-4	NA	NA	CASSVGRGKNEKLFF	TGTGCCAGCAGCGTTGGGCGGGGGAAAAATGAAAAACTGTTTTTT
TRBV29-1	TRBJ2-1	many	TRBD1	CSVAWQRTGGEQFF	TGCAGCGTTGCGTGGCAGCGGACAGGGGGTGAGCAGTTCTTC
TRBV19	TRBJ2-5	many	NA	CASSTAGSQETQYF	TGTGCCAGTAGTACCGCCGGGAGCCAAGAGACCCAGTACTTC
TRBV7-9	TRBJ1-1	many	NA	CASSPSEGEAFF	TGTGCCAGCAGCCCTTCCGAGGGTGAAGCTTTCTTT
TRBV28	TRBJ1-2	many	NA	CASSWGSGYTF	TGTGCCAGCAGTTGGGGGAGTGGCTACACCTTC
TRBV12-3/TRBV12-4	TRBJ1-2	NA	TRBD1	CASSYRQGQYGYTF	TGTGCCAGCAGCTACAGACAGGGACAATATGGCTACACCTTC
TRBV5-1	TRBJ1-5	many	TRBD1	CASSPGGYQPQHF	TGCGCCAGCAGCCCAGGGGGTTATCAGCCCCAGCATTTT
TRBV27	TRBJ2-7	many	NA	CASSYLAQSPGEQYF	TGTGCCAGCAGTTATTTAGCACAGAGTCCTGGGGAGCAGTACTTC
TRBV18	TRBJ2-6	many	NA	CASSPVPFLGGANVLTF	TGTGCCAGCTCACCGGTCCCCTTCTTGGGAGGGGCCAACGTCCTGACTTTC
TRBV9	TRBJ2-1	many	TRBD2	CASSGGSGSSYNEQFF	TGTGCCAGCAGTGGGGGGAGCGGGAGCTCCTACAATGAGCAGTTCTTC
TRBV20-1	TRBJ2-2	many	TRBD1	CSAAGQGALANTGELFF	TGCAGTGCGGCGGGACAGGGGGCGTTGGCGAACACCGGGGAGCTGTTTTTT
TRBV12-3/TRBV12-4	TRBJ1-1	many	NA	CASSLWGTNTEAFF	TGTGCCAGCAGTTTGTGGGGGACGAACACTGAAGCTTTCTTT
TRBV20-1	TRBJ2-7	many	NA	CSARGGSSYEQYF	TGCAGTGCTAGAGGAGGGAGCTCCTACGAGCAGTACTTC
TRBV7-9	TRBJ2-1	many	NA	CASGPTRYEQFF	TGTGCCAGCGGGCCCACCAGGTATGAGCAGTTCTTC